Listed here are 10 T cell receptor beta chains from one sample, sequenced in a study of blood T cell repertoires in COVID-19. Generated by immunoSEQ multiplex PCR, the TCRdb table keeps only in-frame clones and is missing some. The sample includes about 70,000 clones, around 74% of them seen just once. Sequenced material: peripheral blood. All receptors derive from a human donor in a cohort sampled during active COVID-19.

The chain has TRBV5-4 and TRBJ2-5; TRBD2 agrees at 8 bases. With V trimmed by 4 bases and J by 4 bases, 3 bases remained unmatched. The germline V gene has CDR1 SGHNT and CDR2 YYREEE (reference sequence). This CDR3 has 13 residues. CDR3 sequence: CASSRGGPETQYF. CDR3 in DNA: TGTGCCAGCAGCCGCGGGGGGCCAGAGACCCAGTACTTC.

This sequence joins TRBV7-5 and TRBJ1-5; the table names TRBD1, a call not compared with the DNA. TRBV7-5 is a pseudogene. There are 14 residues in the CDR3. CDR3 sequence reads: CVRSLAGGNQPQHF. DNA of the CDR3: TGTGTCAGAAGCTTAGCGGGCGGCAATCAGCCCCAGCATTTT.

The table lists this clone with a count of one. This chain joins TRBV2 and TRBJ1-2, with 11 bases matching TRBD1. Looked up from germline, CDR1 is SNHLY and CDR2 is FYNNEI. The CDR3 length is 13 residues. Losses at the gene ends were 5 bases for V and 7 bases for J; bases not matched to a gene: 3. The CDR3 nucleotides read TGTGCCAGCAGTCGGACAGGGGGCCTTGGCTACACCTTC. Its translation is CASSRTGGLGYTF.

The V gene is TRBV7-2, the J gene TRBJ1-3; D is ambiguous. Trimming removed 5 bases at V and 6 bases at J, with 17 bases between. Germline V CDR1 and CDR2: SGHTA, FQGNSA. This CDR3 region has 15 residues. Here the CDR3 reads CASSQDRGSLNTIYF. In DNA, the CDR3 is TGTGCCAGCAGCCAAGACCGGGGTAGCCTAAACACCATATATTTT.

This clone was counted once. V gene TRBV19 combines with J gene TRBJ1-2, with TRBD1 as a possible D gene (5 bases). V was clipped by 5 bases and J by 4 bases, with 20 bases between them. Germline CDR1 reads LNHDA; CDR2 reads SQIVND (reference sequence). The CDR3 is 16 amino acids. Here the CDR3 reads CASSVGPLGGSYGYTF. The CDR3 DNA reads TGTGCCAGTAGTGTCGGCCCCCTCGGGGGATCCTATGGCTACACCTTC.

The CDR3 DNA follows: TGTGCCAGCAGCGCAGGACAGCATAATTCACCCCTCCACTTT. This gives the protein CASSAGQHNSPLHF. The chain combines TRBV9 with TRBJ1-6; maybe TRBD1 (6 bases). CDR3 size: 14 residues. The V gene's germline CDR1 is SGDLS and CDR2 YYNGEE. Trimming shortened V by 3 bases and J by 5 bases, and 9 bases separated the two germline ends. Drawing the rest from reference TRBV9 and TRBJ1-6, the complete variable domain is DSGVTQTPKHLITATGQRVTLRCSPRSGDLSVYWYQQSLDQGLQFLIQYYNGEERAKGNILERFSAQQFPDLHSELNLSSLELGDSALYFCASSAGQHNSPLHFGNGTRLTVT.

Within the sample, this clone is medium-sized. The V call is TRBV19, the J call TRBJ2-7, with D perhaps TRBD2 (6 bases). The CDR3 extends over 16 amino acids. Per the germline V gene, CDR1 is LNHDA and CDR2 is SQIVND (reference sequence). Trimming pared 7 bases from V and 7 bases from J, leaving 26 bases between. CDR3 bases: TGTGCCAGTATCCCGAGTGCGGGGAACAGGAGGGATGAGCAGTACTTC. Translated, it gives CASIPSAGNRRDEQYF. Using reference TRBV19 and TRBJ2-7 for the parts outside the CDR3, the full variable domain is DGGITQSPKYLFRKEGQNVTLSCEQNLNHDAMYWYRQDPGQGLRLIYYSQIVNDFQKGDIAEGYSVSREKKESFPLTVTSAQKNPTAFYLCASIPSAGNRRDEQYFGPGTRLTVT.

This clone was observed a handful of times. The V call is TRBV11-2, the J call TRBJ2-7; 7 bases agree with TRBD2. The CDR3 totals 14 residues. V dropped 3 bases and J dropped 5; count of bases not matched to a gene: 7. The germline V gene encodes CDR1 SGHAT and CDR2 FQNNGV. The DNA for the CDR3 is TGTGCCAGCAGCTTCCGGGACTATCCGGACGAGCAGTACTTC. It yields the protein CASSFRDYPDEQYF.

About this clone itself: Relative to the germline gene, one junction end is altered; a read error may explain this. The chain joins TRBV27 to TRBJ1-6, with TRBD1 as a possible D gene (6 bases). Per the germline V gene, CDR1 is MNHEY and CDR2 is SMNVEV (reference sequence). This CDR3 has 15 amino acids. The CDR3 DNA follows: TGTGCCAGCAGCCCAAGCCTGTACAGGGTTTCATCCCTCCACTTT. Translating it yields CASSPSLYRVSSLHF.

The V gene is TRBV5-6, the J gene TRBJ1-2, with 10 bases fitting TRBD1. CDR1 and CDR2 (germline): SGHDT, YYEEEE. The trim removed 4 bases at V and 8 bases at J, leaving 5 bases unmatched. This CDR3 spans 13 amino acids. Written as DNA, the CDR3 is TGTGCCAGCAGCCGGACAGGGGGTGACGGCTACACCTTC. As protein: CASSRTGGDGYTF.